These 12 T cell receptor beta chains originate from one sample sequenced in a study of cytomegalovirus exposure and HLA in healthy donors. The PCR used 60 Vbeta and 13 Jbeta primers. Assay used: immunoSEQ multiplex PCR; TCRdb lists only in-frame clones, some missing. The sample consists of about 120,000 clones, over 60% of them appearing once. The sequencing sample was made of PBMCs. These receptors all stem from a female donor in good health and CMV-seronegative.

V and J are TRBV30 and TRBJ1-5, with no clear D. The V end was cut by 5 bases, the J end by 0 bases, with 11 bases between. Germline CDR1 reads GTSNPN; CDR2 reads SVGIG (reference sequence). The length of the CDR3 is 14 residues. In DNA form, the CDR3 reads TGTGCCTGGTCCTCCCGGAGTAGCAATCAGCCCCAGCATTTT. Translated, it gives CAWSSRSSNQPQHF. The full variable domain, with the rest looked up from reference TRBV30 and TRBJ1-5, is SQTIHQWPATLVQPVGSPLSLECTVEGTSNPNLYWYRQAAGRGLQLLFYSVGIGQISSEVPQNLSASRPQDRQFILSSKKLLLSDSGFYLCAWSSRSSNQPQHFGDGTRLSIL.

The chain carries TRBV5-1 and TRBJ2-1; 11 nucleotides align to TRBD2. Germline V gene sequence: CDR1 SGHRS, CDR2 YFSETQ. V shed 4 bases, J shed 11 bases, and the junction held 11 bases outside the gene matches. The CDR3 has 15 amino acids. CDR3 protein: CASSVTSGDIPQQFF. The CDR3 nucleotides are TGCGCCAGCAGCGTGACTAGCGGGGACATACCTCAGCAGTTCTTC.

The rearrangement uses TRBV11-2 and TRBJ2-1; D perhaps matches TRBD2 (6 bases). V lost 5 bases, J lost 8 bases, and 22 bases lay in between. Germline CDR1 SGHAT, CDR2 FQNNGV. The CDR3 runs to 16 residues. CDR3 residues: CASSPLSRAGPYEQFF. Written as DNA, the CDR3 is TGTGCCAGCAGCCCCCTCTCCCGGGCGGGGCCCTATGAGCAGTTCTTC. Combining the CDR3 with reference TRBV11-2 and TRBJ2-1 gives the whole variable domain EAGVAQSPRYKIIEKRQSVAFWCNPISGHATLYWYQQILGQGPKLLIQFQNNGVVDDSQLPKDRFSAERLKGVDSTLKIQPAKLEDSAVYLCASSPLSRAGPYEQFFGPGTRLTVL.

The chain combines TRBV11-2 with TRBJ1-3; no clear D gene. Per germline, CDR1 SGHAT and CDR2 FQNNGV. V lost 1 base, J lost 7 bases, and 8 bases lay in between. This CDR3 has 13 amino acids. CDR3 region: CASSLGFRNTIYF. CDR3 bases: TGTGCCAGCAGCTTAGGCTTCCGGAACACCATATATTTT.

The rearrangement joins TRBV7-8 to TRBJ2-5, with 8 bases that match TRBD2. Trimming cost V 6 bases and J 3 bases; bases outside gene matches: 15. The length of the CDR3 is 17 residues. Germline values: CDR1 SGHVS, CDR2 FQNEAQ. The CDR3 loop is CASSYPGGARDEETQYF. For the CDR3, the DNA is TGTGCCAGCAGTTACCCGGGGGGGGCTAGGGATGAAGAGACCCAGTACTTC. Together with reference TRBV7-8 and TRBJ2-5, the CDR3 gives the full variable domain: GAGVSQSPRYKVAKRGQDVALRCDPISGHVSLFWYQQALGQGPEFLTYFQNEAQLDKSGLPSDRFFAERPEGSVSTLKIQRTQQEDSAVYLCASSYPGGARDEETQYFGPGTRLLVL.

The CDR3 region is CASSYFAGSEAFF. Written as DNA, the CDR3 is TGTGCCAGCAGTTACTTCGCAGGATCTGAAGCTTTCTTT. V and J are TRBV6-6 and TRBJ1-1; D not certain. The CDR3 is 13 residues long. Trimming pared 1 base from V and 6 bases from J, leaving 9 bases between. From germline, CDR1 is MNHNY and CDR2 SVGAGI (reference sequence).

The rearrangement uses TRBV5-1 and TRBJ2-1, with 8 bases matching TRBD2. The V and J ends lost 0 bases and 4 bases, in that order; junction bases with no gene match: 6. The CDR3 contains 16 residues. Germline V gives CDR1 SGHRS, CDR2 YFSETQ. The CDR3 sequence: CASSLGAAGGYNEQFF. CDR3 nucleotide sequence: TGCGCCAGCAGCTTGGGCGCGGCGGGAGGATACAATGAGCAGTTCTTC.

This sequence joins TRBV10-3 and TRBJ2-3; TRBD2 agrees at 7 bases. Germline CDR1 reads ENHRY; CDR2 reads SYGVKD. The CDR3 totals 14 residues. The V and J ends lost 10 bases and 6 bases, in that order; junction bases with no gene match: 13. CDR3 loop: CASAGSGVGDTQYF. DNA of the CDR3: TGTGCCAGCGCCGGCAGCGGGGTCGGGGATACGCAGTATTTT.

V usage is TRBV6-4 and J usage is TRBJ2-7; D gene unclear. The germline V and J ends were trimmed by 10 bases and 3 bases, with 7 bases remaining between them. The CDR3 contains 10 residues. From germline, CDR1 is MRHNA and CDR2 SNTAGT. CDR3 nucleotides: TGTGCCATCCCCCTCTACGAGCAGTACTTC. Translation: CAIPLYEQYF.

This sequence joins TRBV28 and TRBJ1-1, with D possibly being TRBD1 (6 bases). This CDR3 region has 16 residues. V was trimmed by 5 bases and J by 0 bases, leaving 16 bases between them. CDR1 MDHEN and CDR2 SYDVKM come from the germline V gene. CDR3: CASSASRGTMNTEAFF. CDR3 nucleotide sequence: TGTGCCAGCAGTGCGTCCAGGGGAACAATGAACACTGAAGCTTTCTTT.

The genes are TRBV28 and TRBJ1-4, with 7 bases fitting TRBD1. CDR3 size: 15 residues. The ends lost 4 bases at V and 6 bases at J; junction bases unmatched: 8. Per germline, CDR1 MDHEN and CDR2 SYDVKM. CDR3 sequence: CASSSQTGIDEKLFF. The CDR3 bases are TGTGCCAGCAGTTCCCAGACAGGGATCGATGAAAAACTGTTTTTT.

The chain recombines TRBV6-5 with TRBJ1-2, with 8 bases identical to TRBD1. Trimming at V came to 2 bases and at J to 6 bases, leaving 11 bases not matched to a gene. CDR3 length equals 16 residues. The germline gives CDR1 MNHEY, CDR2 SVGAGI. The CDR3 DNA reads as TGTGCCAGCAGTTACCAACCGGGACAGGCACCTCATGGCTACACCTTC. Translated: CASSYQPGQAPHGYTF.